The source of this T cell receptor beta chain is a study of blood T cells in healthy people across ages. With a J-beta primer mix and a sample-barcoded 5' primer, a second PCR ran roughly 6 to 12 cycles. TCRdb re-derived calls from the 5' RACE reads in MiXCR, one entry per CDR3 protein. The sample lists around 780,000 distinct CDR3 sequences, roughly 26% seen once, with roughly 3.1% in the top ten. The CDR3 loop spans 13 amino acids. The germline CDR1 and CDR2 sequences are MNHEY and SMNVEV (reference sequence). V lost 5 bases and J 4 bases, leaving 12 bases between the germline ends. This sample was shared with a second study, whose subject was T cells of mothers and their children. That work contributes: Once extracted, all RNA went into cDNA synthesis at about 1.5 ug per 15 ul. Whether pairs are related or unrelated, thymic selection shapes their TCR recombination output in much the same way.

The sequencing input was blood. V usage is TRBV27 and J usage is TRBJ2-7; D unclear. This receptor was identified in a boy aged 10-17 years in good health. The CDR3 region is CASSPRWGYEQYF. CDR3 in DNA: TGTGCCAGCAGTCCACGGTGGGGTTACGAGCAGTACTTC.